The entry that follows covers one TCR beta chain sequence. Its target antigen remains unknown. Receptor libraries were prepared by the immunoSEQ multiplex PCR assay. For the multiplex PCR, a mixture combining 60 forward primers for TCR Vbeta segments and 13 reverse primers for TCR Jbeta segments was used. Amplification of the CDR3 region of rearranged TCR beta genes was performed with a multiplex PCR assay on genomic DNA. The amplified TCR beta libraries were sequenced on the Illumina HiSeq System as 87-base-pair reads. Regarding the original processing steps: In a later analysis, tens of millions of unique TCR beta chains were counted across the approximately 620 repertoires, and roughly 11 million of these chains were shared by at least two donors. A nearest-neighbor algorithm error-corrected the raw reads and collapsed the reads into unique sequences, merging closely related sequences to remove PCR and sequencing errors. To assign V, D and J gene segments, CDR3 sequences were aligned to IMGT reference sequences. Each retained sequence needed at least a six-nucleotide match to both a V gene segment and a J gene segment. A rearrangement was called productive if the CDR3 had no stop codons and remained in frame with V and J, and every other rearrangement was called non-productive. CDR3 was defined according to IMGT convention as the region running from the second conserved V-encoded cysteine to the conserved J-encoded phenylalanine. In an earlier analysis of roughly 610 of the donors, sequences lacking an unambiguous match to a single V gene segment were excluded. In an earlier analysis of approximately 560 of the donors, a V segment was called functional when productive rearrangements were above 56.7%, and segregating when the standard deviation between donors exceeded 5%. A statistical classification framework was developed to diagnose cytomegalovirus status using the catalog of TCR beta chain sequences. In a later analysis, TCR nucleotide sequences were compared against IMGT/GENE-DB human TR gene sequences so that V and J genes could be assigned. The TCRdist pipeline was used in a later analysis to assign CDR3 sequences and most-parsimonious VDJ recombination scenarios. In a later analysis, every TCR beta chain was defined by the combination of its CDR3 amino acid sequence and its V-gene family, and reads without a unique V-gene family were dropped. In a later analysis, 450 to 600 highly shared, low-generation-probability nucleotide sequences were removed to address suspected cross-contamination and a sequencing artifact. A later analysis calculated a clonal expansion index for each public chain from normalized within-repertoire ranks of inferred template counts. In a later analysis, generation probabilities were computed with a VDJ recombination model fitted to out-of-frame rearrangements, and the resulting probabilities were checked against IGoR. In a later analysis, TCR-TCR, TCR-HLA and TCR-CMV co-occurrence was scored with hypergeometric tests, and a repertoire-size bias correction was applied to TCR pairs. A later analysis estimated false discovery rates by permuting HLA or CMV assignments 20 times. In a later analysis, co-occurring TCRs were grouped using DBSCAN, with TCRdist sequence similarity added in when clustering inside HLA-allele-positive subsets. Repertoires with fewer than 30,000 or more than 120,000 public chains were left out of co-occurrence clustering, as were five repertoires with anomalous nucleotide sharing. In TCRdb, the immuneACCESS table is reduced to in-frame sequences with V and J assigned. These tables do not hold every clone; where another copy was compared, an unresolved V gene accounts for under half, and the others remain unexplained. The V and J calls and clone size were taken over from that table, and D and trimming were inferred from the DNA. This sample's records show 100,000 to 150,000 clones. The ten largest clones capture more than 1% of the sample.

The cohort comprised hundreds of healthy bone marrow donors. At the time of sampling, all cohort members were nominally healthy, though unrecorded immune exposures were likely present. The donor was CMV seronegative and was included in the group of about 350 seronegative cohort members. Each donor provided a peripheral blood sample, and peripheral blood mononuclear cells were used for TCR beta sequencing. Genomic DNA extraction from the blood cell samples was performed with the Qiagen DNeasy Blood Extraction Kit. Counted from cysteine to phenylalanine, this CDR3 has 16 amino acids. Kept here is only the CDR3 DNA, which spans 48 bases and is read in frame from base 1. The germline V gene encodes CDR1 SEHNR and CDR2 FQNEAQ (reference sequence). A distance of 13 bases separates the germline ends of V and J, which lose 1 base and 0 bases respectively. This entry is derived from a study of cytomegalovirus exposure and HLA in healthy donors (dated by TCRdb to between 2016 and 2019). For the wider study: An earlier analysis of approximately 640 of the donors reported 250 to 300 Gb of sequence data and roughly 100 million unique TCR beta sequences from around 200 million T cells. The study used immunosequencing to profile the T cell repertoires of 666 subjects and linked those repertoires to cytomegalovirus serostatus. The study aimed to test whether cataloging public T cell receptors could reveal signatures of past pathogen exposure. In the later analysis, no new phenotypic data were used to find candidate immune exposures; instead, reliance was placed on TCR beta sequences and their occurrence across donors. The number of donors typed differed by locus, with about 629-640 for A, B, C, DRB1 and DQB1, around 500 for DQA1, nearly 610 for DPA1, and some 440 for DPB1. A later analysis re-examined previously published TCR beta repertoires from just over 650 donors and added high-resolution HLA genotyping to investigate patterns of TCR occurrence. An early release covering roughly 640 HLA-typed donors comprised 300 to 350 gigabases of sequencing data and around 85 million unique TCR sequences. HLA typing covered class I and class II loci at four-digit resolution. In a later genetic analysis, genome-wide SNP genotypes for about 55% of the 666 donors were used, and that subset was treated as a discovery cohort. Among 398 genotyped donors of the cohort, an average of approximately 240,000 unique TCR beta nucleotide sequences was sequenced per donor, of which about 18% were non-productive. Among the roughly 380 genotyped donors, around 81% belonged to the genetic ancestry cluster associated with self-reported Caucasian donors. All discovery cohort repertoires had been generated on a single sequencing platform. Roughly five DR-DQ haplotypes were handled as single units for association and clustering, since linkage in the cohort was strong. An earlier analysis of approximately 500 of the donors applied high-throughput TCR beta sequencing to assess whether each TCR beta V gene segment acted as functional or pseudogenic. Donor age, sex, ethnicity and CMV serostatus were compiled together with the repertoire data. To predict cytomegalovirus infection status, the study brought together high-throughput TCR immunosequencing, statistical association of individual TCRs with disease status, and machine learning. A separate validation cohort of over a hundred different subjects was used in addition to the approximately 610-subject first cohort. Summary of the overall study and its limitations: Presence/absence analyses assumed roughly uniform sequencing depth across donors, an assumption that may not hold. Because HLA typing was missing for some donors at each locus, association tests included only the typed subset. According to a later genetic analysis, donors in an Asian-associated ancestry cluster had fewer N-insertions in productive TCRs than the roughly 660-donor mean. A further reported finding was that TCR beta sequences accurately predicted the HLA-A and HLA-B alleles for most subjects in the first cohort. Most TCR sequences were observed very rarely across donors, whereas some public TCRs were present in many individuals. In an earlier analysis of 587 of the donors, most TCR beta V segments were observed in productive rearrangements about 87% or about 30% of the time, broadly matching IMGT annotations. This cohort had only TCR beta chains sequenced, and the lack of alpha or paired-chain data limited which features could be detected. The study gave a list of 150 to 200 TCR beta chains associated with cytomegalovirus. Because counts were too low, under 20 rarely observed V segments, including chromosome 9 orphons, were left out of the earlier analysis of about 500 of the donors. The sequencing pipeline was judged likely to have produced a cluster of highly shared sequence variants as a technical artifact. CMV serostatus was the only immune exposure information available for the cohort. In vitro tests confirmed that a few of the cytomegalovirus-associated TCR beta chains recognize cytomegalovirus antigens. According to a later analysis, TCR association rates differed among HLA loci, with DRB1 alleles showing the most associated TCRs and HLA-C alleles showing the fewest. Compared with equally common non-associated chains, HLA-associated TCR beta chains in a later analysis were more clonally expanded and had lower generation probabilities. In a later analysis, some 17,000 TCR beta sequences were associated with specific HLA alleles at a false discovery rate of 0.05. A later genetic analysis associated a missense DCLRE1C variant with V-gene and J-gene trimming of TCR beta chains, and an independent cohort replicated the association. According to a later analysis, parvovirus B19, influenza, CMV and Epstein-Barr virus appeared linked to several top co-occurrence clusters. Because the 87-base-pair reads could not distinguish some IMGT-functional V segments, including TRBV6-2 and TRBV6-3, those segments were excluded. The classifier was reported to diagnose cytomegalovirus status with high specificity and sensitivity in both the original and validation cohorts. It was suggested by the authors that the approach could potentially be generalized to other disease states and immunological phenotypes. When HLA alleles, especially DR and DQ, strongly co-occurred, attributing TCR associations to individual alleles was difficult. In a later analysis, most CMV-associated TCR beta chains were found to appear HLA-restricted, with HLA associations seemingly driven largely by CMV exposure. Linkage disequilibrium might explain the correlated functional status among segregating V segments, but an unknown experimental factor could not be excluded.

What was sequenced was PBMCs. This sequence uses TRBV7-9 and TRBJ2-7; a tentative D call is TRBD1 (6 bases match). This receptor was taken from a man aged 18 to 30 in good health and CMV-seronegative. The nucleotides are TGTGCCAGCAGCTTAGGGGACATGATGAGCTCCTACGAGCAGTACTTC. Its protein reads: CASSLGDMMSSYEQYF. The CDR3, completed at both ends by the reference TRBV7-9 and TRBJ2-7 genes, gives the full variable domain DTGVSQNPRHKITKRGQNVTFRCDPISEHNRLYWYRQTLGQGPEFLTYFQNEAQLEKSRLLSDRFSAERPKGSFSTLEIQRTEQGDSAMYLCASSLGDMMSSYEQYFGPGTRLTVT.